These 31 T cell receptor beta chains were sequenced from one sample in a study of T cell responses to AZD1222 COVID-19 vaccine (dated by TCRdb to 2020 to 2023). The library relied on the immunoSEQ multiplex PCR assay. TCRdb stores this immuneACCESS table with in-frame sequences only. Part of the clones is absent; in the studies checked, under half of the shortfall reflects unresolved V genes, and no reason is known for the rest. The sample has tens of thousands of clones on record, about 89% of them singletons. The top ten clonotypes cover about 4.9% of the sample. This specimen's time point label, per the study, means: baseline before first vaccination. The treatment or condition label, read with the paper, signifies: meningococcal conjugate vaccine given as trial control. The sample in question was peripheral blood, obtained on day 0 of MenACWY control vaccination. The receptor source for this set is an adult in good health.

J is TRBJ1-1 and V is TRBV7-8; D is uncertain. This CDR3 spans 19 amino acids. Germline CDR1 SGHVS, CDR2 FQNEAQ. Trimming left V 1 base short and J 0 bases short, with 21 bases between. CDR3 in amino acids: CASSLVVSGTTALNTEAFF. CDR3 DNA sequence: TGTGCCAGCAGCTTAGTGGTATCGGGAACAACAGCTTTGAACACTGAAGCTTTCTTT.

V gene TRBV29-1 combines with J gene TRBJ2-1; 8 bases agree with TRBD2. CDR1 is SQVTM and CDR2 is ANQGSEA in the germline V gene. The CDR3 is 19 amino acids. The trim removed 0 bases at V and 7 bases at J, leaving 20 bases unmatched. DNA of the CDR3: TGCAGCGTTGAAGATAGCGCGGGAGGTCCCCCCGATCGGTCGAATGAGCAGTTCTTC. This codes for CSVEDSAGGPPDRSNEQFF.

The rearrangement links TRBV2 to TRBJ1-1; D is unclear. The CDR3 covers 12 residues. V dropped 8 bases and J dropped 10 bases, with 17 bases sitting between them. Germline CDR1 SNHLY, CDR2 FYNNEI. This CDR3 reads CASYGVEKRAFF. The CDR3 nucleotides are TGTGCCAGCTATGGGGTGGAGAAGAGAGCTTTCTTT.

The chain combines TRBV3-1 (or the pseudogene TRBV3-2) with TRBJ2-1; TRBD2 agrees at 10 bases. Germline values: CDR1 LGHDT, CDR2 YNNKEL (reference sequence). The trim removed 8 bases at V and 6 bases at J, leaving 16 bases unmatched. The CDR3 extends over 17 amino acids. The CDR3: CASAQGTSELDANEQFF. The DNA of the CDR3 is TGTGCCAGCGCCCAAGGGACTAGCGAATTGGATGCCAATGAGCAGTTCTTC.

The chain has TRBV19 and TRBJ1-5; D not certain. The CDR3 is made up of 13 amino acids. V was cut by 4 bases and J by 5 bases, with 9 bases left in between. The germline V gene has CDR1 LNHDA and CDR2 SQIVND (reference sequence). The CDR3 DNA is TGTGCCAGTAGTAACGCCTTCGATCAGCCCCAGCATTTT. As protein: CASSNAFDQPQHF. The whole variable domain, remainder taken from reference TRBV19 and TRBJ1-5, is DGGITQSPKYLFRKEGQNVTLSCEQNLNHDAMYWYRQDPGQGLRLIYYSQIVNDFQKGDIAEGYSVSREKKESFPLTVTSAQKNPTAFYLCASSNAFDQPQHFGDGTRLSIL.

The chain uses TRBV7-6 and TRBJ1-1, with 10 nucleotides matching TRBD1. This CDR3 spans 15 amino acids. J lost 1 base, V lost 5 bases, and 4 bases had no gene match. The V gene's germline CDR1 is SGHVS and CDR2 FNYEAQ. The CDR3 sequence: CASSPRTGGNTEAFF. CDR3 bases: TGTGCCAGCAGCCCAAGGACAGGGGGGAACACTGAAGCTTTCTTT.

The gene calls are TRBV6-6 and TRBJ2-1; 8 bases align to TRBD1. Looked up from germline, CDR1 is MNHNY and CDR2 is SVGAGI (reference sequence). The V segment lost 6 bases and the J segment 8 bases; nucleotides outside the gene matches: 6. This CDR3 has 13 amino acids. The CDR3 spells CASRTQGVDEQFF. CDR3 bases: TGTGCCAGCAGGACACAGGGGGTGGATGAGCAGTTCTTC.

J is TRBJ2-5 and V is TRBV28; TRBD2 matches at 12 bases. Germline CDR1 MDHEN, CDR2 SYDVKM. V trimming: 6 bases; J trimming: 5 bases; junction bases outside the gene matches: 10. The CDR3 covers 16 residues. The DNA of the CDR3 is TGTGCCAGCAGCCGCCGACTAGCGGGAGTTGGTGAGACCCAGTACTTC. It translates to CASSRRLAGVGETQYF.

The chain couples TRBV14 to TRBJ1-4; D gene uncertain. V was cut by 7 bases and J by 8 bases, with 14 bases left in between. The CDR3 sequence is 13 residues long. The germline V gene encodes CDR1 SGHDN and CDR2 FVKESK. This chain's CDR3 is CASTPWVGEKLFF. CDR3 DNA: TGTGCCAGCACCCCCTGGGTAGGGGAAAAACTGTTTTTT. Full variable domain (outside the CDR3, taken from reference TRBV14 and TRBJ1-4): EAGVTQFPSHSVIEKGQTVTLRCDPISGHDNLYWYRRVMGKEIKFLLHFVKESKQDESGMPNNRFLAERTGGTYSTLKVQPAELEDSGVYFCASTPWVGEKLFFGSGTQLSVL.

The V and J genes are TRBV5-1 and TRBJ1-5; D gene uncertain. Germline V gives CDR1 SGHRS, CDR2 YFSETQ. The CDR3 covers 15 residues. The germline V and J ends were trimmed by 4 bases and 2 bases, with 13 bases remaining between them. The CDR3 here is CASSLEGGGNQPQHF. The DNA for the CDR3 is TGCGCCAGCAGCCTGGAGGGCGGGGGCAATCAGCCCCAGCATTTT.

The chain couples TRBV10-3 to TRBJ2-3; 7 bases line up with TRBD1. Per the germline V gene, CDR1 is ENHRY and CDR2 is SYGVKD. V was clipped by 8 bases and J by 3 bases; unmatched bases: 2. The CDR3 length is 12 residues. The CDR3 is CAIGTATDTQYF. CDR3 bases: TGTGCCATCGGGACAGCTACAGATACGCAGTATTTT.

CDR3 bases: TGTGCCAGCACCCAGTGGCGAGGAAACACTGAAGCTTTCTTT. Amino acids: CASTQWRGNTEAFF. This rearrangement joins TRBV11-2 to TRBJ1-1; no reliable D call. Trimming removed 7 bases at V and 2 bases at J, with 14 bases between. Germline V CDR1 and CDR2: SGHAT, FQNNGV. The CDR3 runs 14 residues. Together with reference TRBV11-2 and TRBJ1-1, the CDR3 gives the full variable domain: EAGVAQSPRYKIIEKRQSVAFWCNPISGHATLYWYQQILGQGPKLLIQFQNNGVVDDSQLPKDRFSAERLKGVDSTLKIQPAKLEDSAVYLCASTQWRGNTEAFFGQGTRLTVV.

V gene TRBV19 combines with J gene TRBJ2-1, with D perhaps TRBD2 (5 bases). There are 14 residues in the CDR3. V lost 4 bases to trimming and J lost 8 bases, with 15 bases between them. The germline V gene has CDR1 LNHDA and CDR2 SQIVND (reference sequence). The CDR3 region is CASSTRRRLDEQFF. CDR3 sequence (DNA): TGTGCCAGTAGTACCCGGAGGCGGTTGGATGAGCAGTTCTTC.

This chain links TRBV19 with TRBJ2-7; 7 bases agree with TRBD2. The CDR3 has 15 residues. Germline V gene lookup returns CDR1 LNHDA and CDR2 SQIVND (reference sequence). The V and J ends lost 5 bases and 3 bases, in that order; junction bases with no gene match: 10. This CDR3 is CASSPPGGRNYEQYF. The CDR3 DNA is TGTGCCAGTAGTCCTCCGGGAGGACGGAACTACGAGCAGTACTTC.

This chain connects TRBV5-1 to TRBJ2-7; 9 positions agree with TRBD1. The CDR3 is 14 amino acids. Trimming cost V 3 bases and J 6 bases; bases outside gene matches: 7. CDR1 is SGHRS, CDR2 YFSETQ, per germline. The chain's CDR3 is CASSSGTGHSEQYF. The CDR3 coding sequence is TGCGCCAGCAGCTCCGGGACAGGGCACTCCGAGCAGTACTTC.

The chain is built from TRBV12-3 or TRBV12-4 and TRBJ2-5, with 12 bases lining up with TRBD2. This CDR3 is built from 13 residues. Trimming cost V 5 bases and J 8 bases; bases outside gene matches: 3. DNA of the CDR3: TGTGCCAGCAGTGAGACTAGCGGGAGTACCCAGTACTTC. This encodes CASSETSGSTQYF.

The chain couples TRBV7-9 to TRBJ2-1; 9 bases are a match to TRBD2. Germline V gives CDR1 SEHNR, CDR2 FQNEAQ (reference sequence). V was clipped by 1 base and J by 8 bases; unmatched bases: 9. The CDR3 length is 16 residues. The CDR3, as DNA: TGTGCCAGCAGCTTAGGTGTTGCGGGAGGGAATGATGAGCAGTTCTTC. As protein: CASSLGVAGGNDEQFF.

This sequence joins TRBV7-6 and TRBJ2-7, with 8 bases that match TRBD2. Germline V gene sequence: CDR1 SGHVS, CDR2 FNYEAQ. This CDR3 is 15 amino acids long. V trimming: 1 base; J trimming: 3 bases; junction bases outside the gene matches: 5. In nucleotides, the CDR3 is TGTGCCAGCAGCTTAGGGGCTACTAGCGGCTACGAGCAGTACTTC. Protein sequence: CASSLGATSGYEQYF. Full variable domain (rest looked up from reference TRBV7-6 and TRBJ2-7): GAGVSQSPRYKVTKRGQDVALRCDPISGHVSLYWYRQALGQGPEFLTYFNYEAQQDKSGLPNDRFSAERPEGSISTLTIQRTEQRDSAMYRCASSLGATSGYEQYFGPGTRLTVT.

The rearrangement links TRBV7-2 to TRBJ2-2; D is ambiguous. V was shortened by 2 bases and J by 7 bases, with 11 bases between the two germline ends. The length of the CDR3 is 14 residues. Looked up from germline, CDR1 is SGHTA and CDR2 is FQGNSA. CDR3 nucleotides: TGTGCCAGCAGCTTAACCAATTATCTCGGGGAGCTGTTTTTT. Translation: CASSLTNYLGELFF.

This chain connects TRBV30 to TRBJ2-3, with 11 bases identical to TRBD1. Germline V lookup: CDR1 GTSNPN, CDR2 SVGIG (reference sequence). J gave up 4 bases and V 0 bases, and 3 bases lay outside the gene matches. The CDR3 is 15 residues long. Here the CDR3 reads CAWSVRGQGADTQYF. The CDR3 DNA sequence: TGTGCCTGGAGTGTTAGGGGACAGGGGGCAGATACGCAGTATTTT.

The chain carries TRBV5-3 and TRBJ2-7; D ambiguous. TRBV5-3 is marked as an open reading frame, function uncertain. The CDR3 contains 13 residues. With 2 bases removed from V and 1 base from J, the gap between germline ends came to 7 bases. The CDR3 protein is CARSLATSYEQYF. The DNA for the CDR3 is TGTGCCAGAAGCTTAGCGACGTCCTACGAGCAGTACTTC.

CDR3 amino acids: CASRDAGASIYGYTF. The CDR3 DNA follows: TGTGCCAGCAGAGACGCAGGGGCTTCTATCTATGGCTACACCTTC. J is TRBJ1-2 and V is TRBV6-5, with a possible D match to TRBD1 (6 bases). The CDR3 is 15 residues long. With 6 bases removed from V and 4 bases from J, the gap between germline ends came to 18 bases. The germline gives CDR1 MNHEY, CDR2 SVGAGI.

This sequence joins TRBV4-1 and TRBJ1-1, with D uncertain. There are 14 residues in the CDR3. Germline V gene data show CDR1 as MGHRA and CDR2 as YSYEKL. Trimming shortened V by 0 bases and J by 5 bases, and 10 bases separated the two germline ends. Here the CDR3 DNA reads TGCGCCAGCAGCCAAGATTTCGGAGGAACTGAAGCTTTCTTT. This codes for CASSQDFGGTEAFF.

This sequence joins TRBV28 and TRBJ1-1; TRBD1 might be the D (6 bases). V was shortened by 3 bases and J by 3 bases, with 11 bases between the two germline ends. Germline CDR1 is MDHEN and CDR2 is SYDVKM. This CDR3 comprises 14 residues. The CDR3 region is CASSLSEGDTEAFF. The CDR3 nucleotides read TGTGCCAGCAGTTTGTCAGAGGGGGACACTGAAGCTTTCTTT.

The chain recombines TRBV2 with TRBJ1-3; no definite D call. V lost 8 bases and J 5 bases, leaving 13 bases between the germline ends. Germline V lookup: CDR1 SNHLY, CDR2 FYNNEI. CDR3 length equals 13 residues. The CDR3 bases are TGTGCCAGCGGCACGGCCCGGCGAAACACCATATATTTT. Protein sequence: CASGTARRNTIYF.

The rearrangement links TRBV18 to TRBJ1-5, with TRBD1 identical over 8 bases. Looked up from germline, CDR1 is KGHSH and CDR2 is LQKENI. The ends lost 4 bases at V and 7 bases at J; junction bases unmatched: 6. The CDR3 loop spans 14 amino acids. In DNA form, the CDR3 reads TGTGCCAGCTCACTCGGGACAGGCGGCCAGCCCCAGCATTTT. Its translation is CASSLGTGGQPQHF.

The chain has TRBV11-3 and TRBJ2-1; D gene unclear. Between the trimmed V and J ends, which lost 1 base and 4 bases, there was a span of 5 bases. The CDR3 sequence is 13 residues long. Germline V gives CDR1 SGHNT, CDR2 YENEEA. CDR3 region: CASSLGKYNEQFF. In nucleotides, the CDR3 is TGTGCCAGCAGCTTAGGCAAATACAATGAGCAGTTCTTC.

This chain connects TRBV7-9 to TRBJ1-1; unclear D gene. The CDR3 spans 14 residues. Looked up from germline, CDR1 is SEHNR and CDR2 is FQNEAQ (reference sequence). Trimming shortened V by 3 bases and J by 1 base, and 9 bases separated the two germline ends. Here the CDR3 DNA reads TGTGCCAGCAGCTTGACTACAGAGAACACTGAAGCTTTCTTT. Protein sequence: CASSLTTENTEAFF.

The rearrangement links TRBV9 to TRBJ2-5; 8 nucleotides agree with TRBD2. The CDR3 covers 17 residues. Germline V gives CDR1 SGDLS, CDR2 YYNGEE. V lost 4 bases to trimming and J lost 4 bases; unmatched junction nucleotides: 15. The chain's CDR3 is CASSPMGSGSSVETQYF. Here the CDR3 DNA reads TGTGCCAGCAGCCCCATGGGAAGCGGGAGTTCCGTAGAGACCCAGTACTTC.

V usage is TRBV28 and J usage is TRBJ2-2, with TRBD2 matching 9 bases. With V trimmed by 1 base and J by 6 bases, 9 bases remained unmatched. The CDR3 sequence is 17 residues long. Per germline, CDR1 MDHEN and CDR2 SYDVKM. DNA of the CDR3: TGTGCCAGCAGTTTATTGTCGGGCGGGAGGGGCCCCGGGGAGCTGTTTTTT. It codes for CASSLLSGGRGPGELFF. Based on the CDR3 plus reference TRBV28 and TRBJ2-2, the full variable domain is DVKVTQSSRYLVKRTGEKVFLECVQDMDHENMFWYRQDPGLGLRLIYFSYDVKMKEKGDIPEGYSVSREKKERFSLILESASTNQTSMYLCASSLLSGGRGPGELFFGEGSRLTVL.

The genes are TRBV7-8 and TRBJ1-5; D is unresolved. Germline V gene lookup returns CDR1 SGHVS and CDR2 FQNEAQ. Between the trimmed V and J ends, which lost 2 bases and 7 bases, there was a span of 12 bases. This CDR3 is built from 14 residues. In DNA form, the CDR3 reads TGTGCCAGCAGCTTACCAGGCGGCGGGCAGCCCCAGCATTTT. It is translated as CASSLPGGGQPQHF.